The 21 T cell receptor beta chains presented below share a single source sample, sequenced in a study of blood T cell repertoires in COVID-19. Clones were read by immunoSEQ multiplex PCR, and TCRdb kept only the in-frame ones, dropping some. Altogether tens of thousands of clones are present, approximately 84% being singletons, with the ten largest covering 13% to 15%. The sequenced sample was peripheral blood. The receptors shown here come from a human donor in a cohort sampled during active COVID-19.

This rearrangement joins TRBV14 to TRBJ2-7, with D perhaps TRBD2 (5 bases). Trimming left V 2 bases short and J 6 bases short, with 17 bases between. The CDR3 is 15 amino acids. Germline CDR1 is SGHDN and CDR2 is FVKESK. CDR3: CASSQHGGPMGEQYF. The CDR3 nucleotides are TGTGCCAGCAGCCAACACGGAGGCCCCATGGGCGAGCAGTACTTC.

This chain uses TRBV5-1 with TRBJ2-7; D might be TRBD2 (5 bases). Trimming took 5 bases from V and 5 from J, leaving 17 bases between them. The CDR3 runs 14 residues. The germline gives CDR1 SGHRS, CDR2 YFSETQ. CDR3 amino acids: CASSRGSSPNEQYF. CDR3 nucleotides: TGCGCCAGCAGTCGGGGTAGTTCCCCCAACGAGCAGTACTTC.

This sequence joins TRBV4-2 and TRBJ2-5; 14 positions agree with TRBD2. This CDR3 contains 17 residues. The junction had 8 bases not matched to a gene; V was cut back by 4 bases and J by 4 bases. In germline, CDR1 is LGHNA, CDR2 YNFKEQ. The CDR3 protein is CASSPGTSGSDPETQYF. For the CDR3, the DNA is TGTGCCAGCAGCCCCGGGACTAGCGGGAGCGACCCAGAGACCCAGTACTTC.

The V call is TRBV28, the J call TRBJ1-2, with TRBD1 matching 8 bases. Germline values: CDR1 MDHEN, CDR2 SYDVKM. This CDR3 spans 14 amino acids. V was clipped by 7 bases and J by 3 bases; unmatched bases: 7. CDR3 loop: CASTPGQADYGYTF. For the CDR3, the DNA is TGTGCCAGCACCCCGGGACAGGCGGACTATGGCTACACCTTC.

The genes are TRBV11-3 and TRBJ1-2; no reliable D call. This CDR3 spans 15 amino acids. Germline V lookup: CDR1 SGHNT, CDR2 YENEEA. V lost 1 base and J 1 base, leaving 10 bases between the germline ends. As DNA, the CDR3 is TGTGCCAGCAGCTTAGGCCGCGGCGGTAACTATGGCTACACCTTC. Amino acid sequence: CASSLGRGGNYGYTF.

The V gene is TRBV18, the J gene TRBJ2-3; 8 bases agree with TRBD1. The CDR3 totals 15 residues. Trimming at V came to 0 bases and at J to 6 bases, leaving 5 bases not matched to a gene. CDR1 is KGHSH and CDR2 is LQKENI in the germline V gene. This CDR3 reads CASSPPAGGRDTQYF. The CDR3 DNA reads TGTGCCAGCTCACCACCGGCAGGGGGCAGGGATACGCAGTATTTT.

The chain is built from TRBV6-5 and TRBJ2-2; 9 nucleotides align to TRBD1. V shed 6 bases, J shed 7 bases, and the junction held 6 bases outside the gene matches. The CDR3 consists of 14 residues. Germline V lookup: CDR1 MNHEY, CDR2 SVGAGI. CDR3 coding DNA: TGTGCCAGCAGGCGGGACAGGGCGAGCGGGGAGCTGTTTTTT. It encodes CASRRDRASGELFF.

The chain links TRBV12-3 or TRBV12-4 to TRBJ2-7, with D perhaps matching TRBD1 (6 bases). The CDR3 is 13 residues long. Deletions cut 4 bases from V and 4 bases from J, with 11 bases between. The CDR3 bases are TGTGCCAGCAGTTCTAACACAGGGTACGAGCAGTACTTC. The encoded protein is CASSSNTGYEQYF.

The rearrangement uses TRBV2 and TRBJ1-4; the D gene is possibly TRBD1 (5 bases). Germline V gene data show CDR1 as SNHLY and CDR2 as FYNNEI. The CDR3 length is 14 residues. V shed 4 bases and J shed 10 bases, with 16 bases lying between them. The CDR3: CASSVLQVVGKLFF. The CDR3 DNA reads TGTGCCAGCAGTGTTTTACAGGTAGTCGGAAAACTGTTTTTT.

The chain links TRBV4-3 to TRBJ2-7; no firm D call. Germline V gene sequence: CDR1 LGHNA, CDR2 YSLEER. V gave up 2 bases and J gave up 12 bases, with 8 bases separating them. The CDR3 totals 10 residues. CDR3 coding DNA: TGCGCCAGCAGCCAACTCCGTCGGTACTTC. Its protein is CASSQLRRYF.

The J gene is TRBJ2-1, the V gene TRBV12-5; D might be TRBD1 (5 bases). There are 14 residues in the CDR3. V was shortened by 4 bases and J by 8 bases, with 15 bases between the two germline ends. CDR1 is LGHNT and CDR2 is FRNRAP in the germline V gene. The CDR3 DNA sequence: TGTGCTAGTGGTTGGGGCACTCAGGGCCATGAGCAGTTCTTC. It encodes CASGWGTQGHEQFF.

This clone showed up just once. This chain links TRBV28 with TRBJ1-4, with TRBD1 matching over 7 bases. CDR3 length equals 13 residues. After removal of 2 bases from V and 9 bases from J, the junction contained 3 bases not matched to a gene. CDR1 is MDHEN, CDR2 SYDVKM, per germline. CDR3 DNA: TGTGCCAGCAGTTTAATACAGGGGAAAAAACTGTTTTTT. Translating gives CASSLIQGKKLFF.

J is TRBJ2-5 and V is TRBV10-3; TRBD1 aligns across 7 bases. The germline V gene has CDR1 ENHRY and CDR2 SYGVKD. The trim removed 7 bases at V and 3 bases at J, leaving 5 bases unmatched. The CDR3 has 13 residues. CDR3 region: CAIKGGNEETQYF. The CDR3 nucleotides read TGTGCCATCAAAGGGGGCAATGAAGAGACCCAGTACTTC.

The V gene is TRBV30, the J gene TRBJ1-5; D unresolved. Germline lookup yields CDR1 GTSNPN and CDR2 SVGIG (reference sequence). CDR3 length: 15 amino acids. V was cut by 3 bases and J by 3 bases, with 15 bases left in between. CDR3 loop: CAWSAAGVFNQPQHF. The CDR3 nucleotides read TGTGCCTGGAGCGCGGCCGGGGTGTTCAATCAGCCCCAGCATTTT.

This clone turned up a few times. The CDR3 DNA is TGTGCCAGCAGCCCAGATCAGGGAAGGCGACAGCCCCAGCATTTT. Its translation: CASSPDQGRRQPQHF. This chain links TRBV3-1 (or the pseudogene TRBV3-2) with TRBJ1-5; TRBD1 is a possible D gene (5 bases). The CDR3 totals 15 residues. The germline CDR1 and CDR2 sequences are LGHDT and YNNKEL (reference sequence). Trimming took off 4 bases at V and 7 bases at J, with 17 bases between the two ends.

This clone was recorded once. The CDR3 region is CAWSAPGQAFQPQHF. The CDR3 DNA sequence: TGTGCCTGGAGTGCTCCGGGACAGGCCTTTCAGCCCCAGCATTTT. V usage is TRBV30 and J usage is TRBJ1-5; TRBD1 matches at 8 bases. The CDR3 spans 15 residues. Germline V lookup: CDR1 GTSNPN, CDR2 SVGIG (reference sequence). Germline trimming cut 1 base from V and 6 bases from J; bases unmatched to any gene: 8.

The gene calls are TRBV13 and TRBJ2-7; possibly TRBD2 for D (5 bases). Trimming cost V 1 base and J 0 bases, with 7 bases left between them. This CDR3 has 14 residues. Germline-derived CDR1 and CDR2 are PRHDT and FYEKMQ (reference sequence). The CDR3 protein is CASSLAGNSYEQYF. The CDR3 DNA is TGTGCCAGCAGCTTAGCCGGGAACTCCTACGAGCAGTACTTC.

This rearrangement joins TRBV15 to TRBJ2-3, with 8 nucleotides matching TRBD1. V lost 2 bases, J lost 0 bases, and 1 base stayed unmatched. This CDR3 contains 15 residues. Germline CDR1 and CDR2: LNHNV and YYDKDF (reference sequence). CDR3 sequence: CATSRWTGSTDTQYF. Written as DNA, the CDR3 is TGTGCCACCAGCAGATGGACAGGGAGCACAGATACGCAGTATTTT.

The chain joins TRBV28 to TRBJ2-7, with D perhaps TRBD1 (6 bases). The CDR3 runs to 13 residues. Trimming removed 6 bases from V and 2 bases from J, with 11 bases in between. Germline V gene sequence: CDR1 MDHEN, CDR2 SYDVKM. DNA of the CDR3: TGTGCCAGCAGAACCCCAGGGGCCTACGAGCAGTACTTC. Translation gives CASRTPGAYEQYF.

The chain employs TRBV10-2 and TRBJ1-1; D is possibly TRBD1 (5 bases). Germline V CDR1 and CDR2: WSHSY, SAAADI. The CDR3 length is 14 residues. Trimming left V 2 bases short and J 1 base short, with 8 bases between. The CDR3 loop reads CASSEQGRNTEAFF. The CDR3 coding sequence is TGCGCCAGCAGTGAGCAGGGTCGGAACACTGAAGCTTTCTTT.

This clone was counted between two and nine times. The CDR3 spells CATSDFRTSYEQYF. CDR3 DNA: TGTGCCACCAGTGATTTCCGGACTTCCTACGAGCAGTACTTC. The chain links TRBV24-1 to TRBJ2-7, with D perhaps TRBD2 (5 bases). V lost 1 base and J 1 base, leaving 7 bases between the germline ends. The CDR3 runs 14 residues. Germline V lookup: CDR1 KGHDR, CDR2 SFDVKD.